This note documents a single TCR beta chain sequence. Its antigen is undetermined. Trimming removed 0 bases at V and 1 base at J, with 17 bases between. CDR1 and CDR2 (germline): SGDLS, YYNGEE. CDR3 length: 18 residues. The sample belongs to a study of T-cell memory formation after mild COVID-19. The study's findings and limits: Unconfirmed was the SARS-CoV-2 specificity of second-wave clones that peaked on day 37. Those CD4+ clones that contracted were mainly in CM and EM (CD8+ ones in EMRA). CD4/CD8 balance characterized clones contracting day 15 to 85, and CD4+ skew characterized later expanders.

Constant-segment primers served in 5'RACE that generated TCR alpha and TCR beta cDNA libraries bearing sample barcodes and UMIs. TCRdb independently ran MiXCR on the 5' RACE reads; one entry per CDR3 protein. The table lists around 200,000 distinct CDR3 sequences, 16% of them singletons. The J gene is TRBJ2-4, the V gene TRBV9, with a possible D match to TRBD2 (5 bases). The sequence was collected from an adult woman who had mild COVID-19 (a few samples of this study predate the infection). Cell type and time point are not known. The specimen was PBMCs or a T cell subset sorted from them (not recorded which). CDR3 nucleotides: TGTGCCAGCAGCGTAGTTAGCGATGGGCCTGGGGCCAAAAACATTCAGTACTTC. Translating it yields CASSVVSDGPGAKNIQYF.